Below, 14 T cell receptor beta chains from the same sample are listed, as sequenced in a study of blood T cell repertoires in COVID-19. Only in-frame clones appear in the TCRdb table, and some are missing; sequencing was by immunoSEQ multiplex PCR. The sample contains around 200,000 clones, approximately 87% of which appear only once. The sample comprised peripheral blood. The receptors derive from a man in his 60s who had recovered from COVID-19.

V is TRBV24-1 and J is TRBJ2-3; TRBD1 matches 7 bases. Germline lookup yields CDR1 KGHDR and CDR2 SFDVKD. CDR3 size: 17 residues. The V and J ends lost 2 bases and 4 bases, in that order; junction bases with no gene match: 11. The CDR3 sequence is CATSDSRQGWVSDTQYF. As DNA, the CDR3 is TGTGCCACCAGTGATTCTCGACAGGGTTGGGTTTCAGATACGCAGTATTTT.

This rearrangement joins TRBV2 to TRBJ2-7, with 7 bases fitting TRBD2. CDR1 SNHLY and CDR2 FYNNEI come from the germline V gene. Trimming took 5 bases from V and 3 from J; bases not matched to a gene: 16. The CDR3 extends over 17 amino acids. CDR3 coding DNA: TGTGCCAGCAGTCCGAGCGATGCTTTCCGGGAGGACTACGAGCAGTACTTC. Encoded protein: CASSPSDAFREDYEQYF.

The chain combines TRBV18 with TRBJ2-5, with TRBD2 identical over 7 bases. The V and J ends lost 3 bases and 4 bases, in that order; junction bases with no gene match: 11. This CDR3 has 16 residues. Germline CDR1 is KGHSH and CDR2 is LQKENI. The CDR3 sequence: CASSPSLAVGRETQYF. As DNA, the CDR3 is TGTGCCAGCTCACCTAGTCTAGCGGTCGGCCGAGAGACCCAGTACTTC.

This sequence joins TRBV9 and TRBJ2-1; 11 nucleotides line up with TRBD2. With V trimmed by 4 bases and J by 8 bases, 8 bases remained unmatched. This CDR3 has 15 residues. Germline CDR1 SGDLS, CDR2 YYNGEE. CDR3 coding DNA: TGTGCCAGCAGCCCTCGACTAGCGGGGTGGGATGAGCAGTTCTTC. It translates to CASSPRLAGWDEQFF.

The chain is built from TRBV5-6 and TRBJ1-1; 9 positions match TRBD1. CDR1 is SGHDT and CDR2 is YYEEEE in the germline V gene. Trimming took 0 bases from V and 7 from J; bases not matched to a gene: 7. The CDR3 totals 15 residues. The CDR3 spells CASSLVGQGGGEAFF. The CDR3 DNA sequence: TGTGCCAGCAGCTTGGTGGGACAGGGTGGCGGTGAAGCTTTCTTT.

The J gene is TRBJ2-3, the V gene TRBV7-8; D remains unclear. The CDR3 runs 13 residues. Germline CDR1 reads SGHVS; CDR2 reads FQNEAQ. Trimming shortened V by 3 bases and J by 2 bases, and 6 bases separated the two germline ends. The CDR3 protein is CASSFGSTDTQYF. The DNA for the CDR3 is TGTGCCAGCAGCTTCGGGTCCACAGATACGCAGTATTTT.

The chain joins TRBV11-3 to TRBJ2-3, with D possibly being TRBD2 (7 bases). Germline V gene data show CDR1 as SGHNT and CDR2 as YENEEA. The CDR3 spans 13 residues. The ends were cut back, 5 bases at V and 3 bases at J, with 9 bases in the middle. This CDR3 reads CASSAGATDTQYF. The CDR3 bases are TGTGCCAGCAGCGCGGGGGCGACAGATACGCAGTATTTT.

The rearrangement uses TRBV4-3 and TRBJ2-1, with 15 bases identical to TRBD2. Germline V CDR1 and CDR2: LGHNA, YSLEER. Germline trimming cut 0 bases from V and 13 bases from J; bases unmatched to any gene: 7. The CDR3 is 16 amino acids. CDR3 DNA sequence: TGCGCCAGCAGCCAAGATCGGGGGACTAGCGGGGGGTTACAGTTCTTC. Its translation: CASSQDRGTSGGLQFF.

The V and J genes are TRBV5-1 and TRBJ2-5; TRBD2 agrees at 7 bases. After removal of 2 bases from V and 5 bases from J, the junction contained 6 bases not matched to a gene. This CDR3 has 14 amino acids. The germline gives CDR1 SGHRS, CDR2 YFSETQ. The CDR3 here is CASSFSGREETQYF. The CDR3 DNA reads TGCGCCAGCAGCTTTTCAGGGCGGGAGGAGACCCAGTACTTC.

V is TRBV21-1 and J is TRBJ2-2; the listed D gene, TRBD1, was not tested against the DNA. TRBV21-1 is a recognized pseudogene. The CDR3 has 16 amino acids. CDR3 nucleotides: TGTGCCAGCAGCAAAGTCAAAAAACAGGACACCGGGGAGCTGTTTTTT. Its translation: CASSKVKKQDTGELFF.

This chain connects TRBV5-1 to TRBJ2-1, with D possibly being TRBD1 (5 bases). The CDR3 totals 14 residues. The germline CDR1 and CDR2 sequences are SGHRS and YFSETQ. Trimming shortened V by 3 bases and J by 4 bases, and 11 bases separated the two germline ends. CDR3 bases: TGCGCCAGCAGCTCGCTCAGGGCGTACAATGAGCAGTTCTTC. Its protein product is CASSSLRAYNEQFF.

This chain uses TRBV14 with TRBJ2-7; D remains ambiguous. Between the trimmed V and J ends, which lost 4 bases and 6 bases, there was a span of 13 bases. Germline CDR1 reads SGHDN; CDR2 reads FVKESK. This CDR3 has 13 amino acids. The CDR3 region has the DNA TGTGCCAGCAGCCCACGAACGACTGGCGAGCAGTACTTC. Its translation is CASSPRTTGEQYF.

This sequence joins TRBV29-1 and TRBJ2-7; TRBD2 matches 11 bases. Germline V lookup: CDR1 SQVTM, CDR2 ANQGSEA. V shed 4 bases and J 0 bases; nucleotides not matched to a gene: 20. This CDR3 comprises 20 residues. Here the CDR3 DNA reads TGCAGCGTTGCCTCAACTCAACTAGCGGGAGAATATTTAAGCTCCTACGAGCAGTACTTC. The encoded protein is CSVASTQLAGEYLSSYEQYF.

The V and J genes are TRBV7-3 and TRBJ2-1; 8 nucleotides align to TRBD2. CDR1 is SGHTA and CDR2 is FQGTGA in the germline V gene. Trimming at V came to 3 bases and at J to 6 bases, leaving 19 bases not matched to a gene. The CDR3 spans 19 residues. The CDR3 protein is CASSFLGRAGREALNEQFF. For the CDR3, the DNA is TGTGCCAGCAGCTTTTTAGGCCGGGCGGGGCGGGAGGCCCTCAATGAGCAGTTCTTC.